This is a list of T cell receptor beta chains from one sample in a study of CD8 T cells in Susac syndrome. TCRdb reanalysed the immunoSEQ multiplex PCR reads using MiXCR and keeps one entry per CDR3 protein. Among a few hundred thousand distinct CDR3 sequences listed, 89% were seen once. Specimen: CD8+ T cells from PBMCs. All receptors come from a human donor with multiple sclerosis. Each CDR3 is given with its conserved first and last residue. Fields, in order: J gene, CDR3 length, V gene, clone size, D gene, CDR3 DNA, CDR3 protein. The D gene is left open where the match is weak. Only some rows state a clone size, as once, few, many or a class for expanded clones.

j_gene: TRBJ2-3
len: 14
v_gene: TRBV20-1
abundance: NA
d_gene: TRBD2
CDR3nt: TGCAGTGCCCTCCTAGCGGGAGGGTTCGATACGCAGTATTTT
CDR3aa: CSALLAGGFDTQYF

j_gene: TRBJ2-7
len: 14
v_gene: TRBV6-5
abundance: NA
d_gene: TRBD2
CDR3nt: TGTGCCAGCAGCTCCGTAGCGGGAGTGGACGAGCAGTACTTC
CDR3aa: CASSSVAGVDEQYF

j_gene: TRBJ1-2
len: 17
v_gene: TRBV3-1
abundance: NA
d_gene: NA
CDR3nt: TGTGCCAGCAGCCCGGCTCGGGCCCACTCTTTGATAGAGGGCTACACCTTC
CDR3aa: CASSPARAHSLIEGYTF

j_gene: TRBJ2-7
len: 15
v_gene: TRBV4-3
abundance: NA
d_gene: TRBD2
CDR3nt: TGCGCCAGCAGCCAAGGACTCGCGGGAGAAATCGAGCAGTACTTC
CDR3aa: CASSQGLAGEIEQYF

j_gene: TRBJ2-7
len: 15
v_gene: TRBV13
abundance: NA
d_gene: TRBD1
CDR3nt: TGTGCCAGCAGCTTCCGAATCGGGACAGGGGACGAGCAGTACTTC
CDR3aa: CASSFRIGTGDEQYF

j_gene: TRBJ2-7
len: 13
v_gene: TRBV29-1
abundance: once
d_gene: TRBD1
CDR3nt: TGCAGCGTGGGACAGGGGATGGGCTACGAGCAGTACTTC
CDR3aa: CSVGQGMGYEQYF

j_gene: TRBJ2-7
len: 17
v_gene: TRBV29-1
abundance: NA
d_gene: TRBD2
CDR3nt: TGCAGCGTTGAACCGGGAGCTGGTAGCGGGAGCATTTACGAGCAGTACTTC
CDR3aa: CSVEPGAGSGSIYEQYF

j_gene: TRBJ2-4
len: 16
v_gene: TRBV2
abundance: NA
d_gene: NA
CDR3nt: TGTGCCAGCAGTGAGGAGGGGGAGGGAGCCAAAAACATTCAGTACTTC
CDR3aa: CASSEEGEGAKNIQYF

j_gene: TRBJ2-1
len: 14
v_gene: TRBV6-2/TRBV6-3
abundance: NA
d_gene: TRBD1
CDR3nt: TGTGCCAGCAGGGGGACAGTAACCTACAATGAGCAGTTCTTC
CDR3aa: CASRGTVTYNEQFF

j_gene: TRBJ2-5
len: 16
v_gene: TRBV27
abundance: NA
d_gene: TRBD2
CDR3nt: TGTGCCAGCAAGGGGACTAGCGGGGGACTCCAAGAGACCCAGTACTTC
CDR3aa: CASKGTSGGLQETQYF

j_gene: TRBJ2-1
len: 16
v_gene: TRBV7-9
abundance: NA
d_gene: NA
CDR3nt: TGTGCCAGCAGGCCCTATCAGGGGGGTTCCGTGCATGAGCAGTTCTTC
CDR3aa: CASRPYQGGSVHEQFF

j_gene: TRBJ1-2
len: 14
v_gene: TRBV7-9
abundance: NA
d_gene: NA
CDR3nt: TGTGCCAGCATCCCGGCAATAGGTGGGGCGGGCTACACCTTC
CDR3aa: CASIPAIGGAGYTF

j_gene: TRBJ2-6
len: 17
v_gene: TRBV7-2
abundance: many
d_gene: TRBD1
CDR3nt: TGTGCCAGCAGCTTCAGGGGGCTAGGGGATGGGGCCAACGTCCTGACTTTC
CDR3aa: CASSFRGLGDGANVLTF

j_gene: TRBJ1-3
len: 15
v_gene: TRBV27
abundance: NA
d_gene: NA
CDR3nt: TGTGCCAGCAGTTTATCCAGGGGCTCAGGAAACACCATATATTTT
CDR3aa: CASSLSRGSGNTIYF

j_gene: TRBJ2-3
len: 15
v_gene: TRBV4-2
abundance: NA
d_gene: NA
CDR3nt: TGTGCCAGCAGCCAAGAGGAAAGGGATACAGATACGCAGTATTTT
CDR3aa: CASSQEERDTDTQYF

j_gene: TRBJ1-2
len: 14
v_gene: TRBV4-2
abundance: NA
d_gene: NA
CDR3nt: TGTGCCAGCAGCCAGGACAGAGCTAACTATGGCTACACCTTC
CDR3aa: CASSQDRANYGYTF

j_gene: TRBJ2-1
len: 15
v_gene: TRBV5-1
abundance: NA
d_gene: NA
CDR3nt: TGCGCCAGCAGCAGAGGACAGAACTCCTACAATGAGCAGTTCTTC
CDR3aa: CASSRGQNSYNEQFF

j_gene: TRBJ2-1
len: 13
v_gene: TRBV7-9
abundance: NA
d_gene: NA
CDR3nt: TGTGCCAGCAGCTTAGGACTAGGGTGGGAGCAGTTCTTC
CDR3aa: CASSLGLGWEQFF

j_gene: TRBJ2-3
len: 16
v_gene: TRBV7-2
abundance: NA
d_gene: NA
CDR3nt: TGTGCCAGCAGCTTAGGAAGGGGAAGGGCGGCAGATACGCAGTATTTT
CDR3aa: CASSLGRGRAADTQYF

j_gene: TRBJ2-3
len: 16
v_gene: TRBV7-9
abundance: NA
d_gene: NA
CDR3nt: TGTGCCAGCAGCGCCAGGACAGGAGGGGTGGCAGATACGCAGTATTTT
CDR3aa: CASSARTGGVADTQYF

j_gene: TRBJ2-1
len: 17
v_gene: TRBV13
abundance: NA
d_gene: NA
CDR3nt: TGTGCCAGCAGCTTAGGCCTTCCCGACGCTTCCTACAATGAGCAGTTCTTC
CDR3aa: CASSLGLPDASYNEQFF

j_gene: TRBJ1-6
len: 14
v_gene: TRBV7-8
abundance: NA
d_gene: NA
CDR3nt: TGTGCCAGCAGCGATTACATTGCCGATTCACCCCTCCACTTT
CDR3aa: CASSDYIADSPLHF

j_gene: TRBJ2-5
len: 11
v_gene: TRBV11-2
abundance: NA
d_gene: NA
CDR3nt: TGTGCCAGCAGAACTCAAGAGACCCAGTACTTC
CDR3aa: CASRTQETQYF

j_gene: TRBJ2-7
len: 14
v_gene: TRBV20-1
abundance: once
d_gene: TRBD2
CDR3nt: TGCAGTGCTTGGACTAGCGAGAGCTCCTACGAGCAGTACTTC
CDR3aa: CSAWTSESSYEQYF

j_gene: TRBJ2-6
len: 14
v_gene: TRBV29-1
abundance: NA
d_gene: TRBD2
CDR3nt: TGCAGCGTTGCGGGGGGCTCTGGGGCCAACGTCCTGACTTTC
CDR3aa: CSVAGGSGANVLTF

j_gene: TRBJ1-1
len: 15
v_gene: TRBV4-3
abundance: NA
d_gene: NA
CDR3nt: TGCGCCAGCAGCCAGGGGACGGGGGTCGACACTGAAGCTTTCTTT
CDR3aa: CASSQGTGVDTEAFF